The next 19 T cell receptor beta chains were all read from a single sample in a study of blood T cells in healthy people across ages. The second PCR ran roughly 6 to 11 cycles with a sample-barcoded 5' primer and J-beta primers. Via MiXCR, TCRdb re-called the 5' RACE reads, giving one row per CDR3 protein. The sample consists of around 800,000 distinct CDR3 sequences, 25% to 30% of them appearing once. The same sample was also used in a study of T cells of mothers and their children.

The sample taken for sequencing was blood. The origin of the receptors is a boy between 10 and 17 years old in good health.

The chain couples TRBV21-1 to TRBJ2-5; the D call of TRBD1 is as the table states it, not checked on the DNA. The DNA end lines up better with TRBJ2-7; the J call may be wrong. TRBV21-1 is designated a pseudogene. The CDR3 is 13 amino acids. The CDR3 DNA reads TGTGCCAGCAGCGGAAGGGGGCTGCACGAGCAGTACTTC. Protein: CASSGRGLHEQYF.

There are a few counts of this clonotype. This chain connects TRBV3-1 to TRBJ1-4; D gene unclear. Trimming cost V 0 bases and J 2 bases, with 10 bases left between them. This CDR3 contains 16 residues. Germline assignment: CDR1 LGHDT and CDR2 YNNKEL (reference sequence). CDR3 sequence reads: CASSQDGELTNEKLFF. The CDR3 nucleotides read TGTGCCAGCAGCCAAGATGGGGAGCTTACTAATGAAAAACTGTTTTTT.

V is TRBV12-3 or TRBV12-4 and J is TRBJ2-2; D is uncertain. The V and J ends lost 5 bases and 3 bases respectively, with 10 bases between them. CDR3 length equals 14 residues. Written as DNA, the CDR3 is TGTGCCAGCAGTCTCCTTCGGGACACCGGGGAGCTGTTTTTT. Protein sequence: CASSLLRDTGELFF.

This clonotype was found a few times. The rearrangement uses TRBV7-2 and TRBJ2-5, with 7 bases aligning to TRBD1. Germline V gives CDR1 SGHTA, CDR2 FQGNSA. The CDR3 totals 15 residues. The J segment lost 2 bases and the V segment lost 4 bases, leaving 7 bases of the junction unmatched. The CDR3 bases are TGTGCCAGCAGCTCCGGAGACAGGGATCAAGAGACCCAGTACTTC. Translating it yields CASSSGDRDQETQYF. Complete variable domain (other parts from reference TRBV7-2 and TRBJ2-5): GAGVSQSPSNKVTEKGKDVELRCDPISGHTALYWYRQSLGQGLEFLIYFQGNSAPDKSGLPSDRFSAERTGGSVSTLTIQRTQQEDSAVYLCASSSGDRDQETQYFGPGTRLLVL.

This clonotype has only a few counts. V usage is TRBV20-1 and J usage is TRBJ2-5, with TRBD1 matching 9 bases. The J call is doubtful: the DNA matches TRBJ2-7 better. Looked up from germline, CDR1 is DFQATT and CDR2 is SNEGSKA (reference sequence). The length of the CDR3 is 14 residues. The chain's CDR3 is CSAPKPGQGSEQYF. Here the CDR3 DNA reads TGCAGTGCCCCGAAACCGGGACAGGGCTCCGAGCAGTACTTC.

The chain has TRBV3-1 and TRBJ2-2, with TRBD2 matching over 12 bases. V lost 5 bases and J lost 7; bases outside the gene matches: 8. The germline V gene encodes CDR1 LGHDT and CDR2 YNNKEL (reference sequence). This CDR3 has 16 residues. CDR3 DNA sequence: TGTGCCAGCAGCTTCGGACTAGCGGGGACTTACGGGGAGCTGTTTTTT. This translates into CASSFGLAGTYGELFF.

This clonotype was picked up a small number of times. The chain has TRBV7-2 and TRBJ1-1, with D hard to call. This CDR3 contains 17 residues. Germline CDR1 is SGHTA and CDR2 is FQGNSA. The V end was cut by 1 base, the J end by 4 bases, with 19 bases between. CDR3 coding DNA: TGTGCCAGCAGCTTAGAGGCTGGGAGAGGATTTGGCACTGAAGCTTTCTTT. Translated: CASSLEAGRGFGTEAFF. Full variable domain (remainder filled in from reference TRBV7-2 and TRBJ1-1): GAGVSQSPSNKVTEKGKDVELRCDPISGHTALYWYRQSLGQGLEFLIYFQGNSAPDKSGLPSDRFSAERTGGSVSTLTIQRTQQEDSAVYLCASSLEAGRGFGTEAFFGQGTRLTVV.

The CDR3 protein is CSASGGEAFF. CDR3 bases: TGCAGCGCCTCAGGGGGCGAAGCTTTCTTT. This sequence joins TRBV29-1 and TRBJ1-1, with 8 bases lining up with TRBD1. Trimming took 7 bases from V and 8 from J; bases not matched to a gene: 3. The germline gives CDR1 SQVTM, CDR2 ANQGSEA. The CDR3 has 10 residues.

The rearrangement uses TRBV5-1 and TRBJ1-1, with TRBD1 matching 7 bases. The CDR3 consists of 14 residues. Germline CDR1 SGHRS, CDR2 YFSETQ. Trimming at V came to 4 bases and at J to 4 bases, leaving 7 bases not matched to a gene. Here the CDR3 DNA reads TGCGCCAGCAGCCGATTGACAGGGAGCACTGAAGCTTTCTTT. Residues: CASSRLTGSTEAFF.

The chain employs TRBV2 and TRBJ2-7; D is unresolved. Germline V gene lookup returns CDR1 SNHLY and CDR2 FYNNEI. This CDR3 spans 17 amino acids. Trimming removed 4 bases at V and 0 bases at J, with 19 bases between. The CDR3 DNA follows: TGTGCCAGCAGTGTGCCCCGCCCCAGGACCAACTCCTACGAGCAGTACTTC. Protein sequence: CASSVPRPRTNSYEQYF.

The rearrangement joins TRBV12-3 or TRBV12-4 to TRBJ2-5; weak D call: TRBD2 (5 bases). The V and J ends lost 3 bases and 2 bases respectively, with 13 bases between them. The CDR3 has 15 residues. The CDR3 coding sequence is TGTGCCAGCAGTTTTAATCTCAGGACTCAAGAGACCCAGTACTTC. Amino acid sequence: CASSFNLRTQETQYF.

The chain is built from TRBV6-5 and TRBJ2-3, with 9 bases fitting TRBD2. The J segment lost 2 bases and the V segment lost 0 bases, leaving 6 bases of the junction unmatched. CDR3 length equals 17 residues. Germline V gene lookup returns CDR1 MNHEY and CDR2 SVGAGI. This CDR3 is CASSYSQRGALTDTQYF. The CDR3 nucleotides read TGTGCCAGCAGTTACTCCCAGCGGGGGGCCCTCACAGATACGCAGTATTTT.

There are a few counts of this clonotype. The gene calls are TRBV27 and TRBJ2-5, with TRBD2 matching over 9 bases. J gave up 3 bases and V 7 bases, and 18 bases lay outside the gene matches. Germline V gives CDR1 MNHEY, CDR2 SMNVEV (reference sequence). This CDR3 comprises 18 residues. CDR3 nucleotides: TGTGCCAGCAAAGCAGTGGAAATGGCGCTAGCGGGGAAAGAGACCCAGTACTTC. This encodes CASKAVEMALAGKETQYF.

Remarks on this clonotype: A read error may account for a junction end that differs from germline. The chain couples TRBV12-3 or TRBV12-4 to TRBJ2-5; the match to TRBD1 covers 8 bases. The CDR3 spans 13 residues. The CDR3, as DNA: TGTGCCAGCAGTTTTAGGACAGGGTTAGATCGGTTCTTC. Translated: CASSFRTGLDRFF.

This clonotype came up a few times. V and J are TRBV4-2 and TRBJ2-5; D may match TRBD1 or TRBD2 (5 bases each). Looked up from germline, CDR1 is LGHNA and CDR2 is YNFKEQ. V dropped 0 bases and J dropped 7 bases, with 9 bases sitting between them. This CDR3 is built from 13 residues. CDR3 in amino acids: CASSQERDATQYF. The CDR3 DNA follows: TGTGCCAGCAGCCAAGAACGGGACGCGACCCAGTACTTC.

The chain joins TRBV24-1 to TRBJ2-1; D not resolved. The CDR3 runs to 15 residues. The V end was cut by 2 bases, the J end by 7 bases, with 14 bases between. From germline, CDR1 is KGHDR and CDR2 SFDVKD. The CDR3 nucleotides read TGTGCCACCAGTGATTCTTCGGACCCAAAGAATGAGCAGTTCTTC. Translating gives CATSDSSDPKNEQFF.

The CDR3 DNA reads as TGCAGCGTTGGTGCAGGGGGCGGCAGATCCTACAATGAGCAGTTCTTC. As protein: CSVGAGGGRSYNEQFF. The rearrangement links TRBV29-1 to TRBJ2-1; 8 bases are shared with TRBD1. CDR3 length: 16 residues. Germline loops: CDR1 SQVTM, CDR2 ANQGSEA. With V trimmed by 4 bases and J by 1 base, 9 bases remained unmatched.

This clonotype has ten or more counts. The V and J genes are TRBV29-1 and TRBJ2-5; TRBD2 might be the D (7 bases). CDR1 and CDR2 (germline): SQVTM, ANQGSEA. This CDR3 has 14 residues. V lost 4 bases and J 5 bases, leaving 17 bases between the germline ends. Here the CDR3 reads CSVVWGGERETQYF. Here the CDR3 DNA reads TGCAGCGTTGTTTGGGGGGGCGAGCGGGAGACCCAGTACTTC.

The chain recombines TRBV5-1 with TRBJ1-1; TRBD1 matches 7 bases. The CDR3 is made up of 13 amino acids. Germline-derived CDR1 and CDR2 are SGHRS and YFSETQ. V shed 0 bases and J 8 bases; nucleotides not matched to a gene: 4. The DNA of the CDR3 is TGCGCCAGCAGCTTGGGACAGGGCTGGGAAGCTTTCTTT. Its protein product is CASSLGQGWEAFF.